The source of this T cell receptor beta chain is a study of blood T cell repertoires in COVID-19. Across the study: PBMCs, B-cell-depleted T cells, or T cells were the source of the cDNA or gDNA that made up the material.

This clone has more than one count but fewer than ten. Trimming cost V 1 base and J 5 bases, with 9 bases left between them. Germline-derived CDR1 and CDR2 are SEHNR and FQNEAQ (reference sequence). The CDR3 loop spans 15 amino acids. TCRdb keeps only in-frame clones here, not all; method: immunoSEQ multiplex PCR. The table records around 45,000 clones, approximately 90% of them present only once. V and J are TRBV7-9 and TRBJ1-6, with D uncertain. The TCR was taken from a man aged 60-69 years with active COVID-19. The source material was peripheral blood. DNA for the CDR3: TGTGCCAGCAGCTTAGGGCAGGTCGATAATTCACCCCTCCACTTT. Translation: CASSLGQVDNSPLHF.